These 14 T cell receptor beta chains were sequenced from one sample in a study of CD8+CD57+ T cells in acquired aplastic anemia. The study profiled TCR beta VDJ and CDR3 using genomic DNA as template. In TCRdb, the reads were re-called with MiXCR into one record per CDR3 protein. This sample has tens of thousands of distinct CDR3 sequences, with 68% found just once. The sample taken for sequencing was sorted CD4+, CD8+, or CD8+CD57+ T cells (not recorded which) from PBMCs. These receptors were taken from a human donor in good health, serving as a control.

This clonotype appeared many times. This chain uses TRBV28 with TRBJ2-1, with D perhaps matching TRBD1 or TRBD2 (5 bases each). V was cut by 3 bases and J by 6 bases, with 18 bases left in between. The CDR3 has 16 amino acids. CDR1 and CDR2 from the germline V gene are MDHEN and SYDVKM. This chain's CDR3 is CASSLQGQGDINEQFF. CDR3 sequence (DNA): TGTGCCAGCAGTTTGCAAGGGCAGGGAGATATCAATGAGCAGTTCTTC.

The V and J genes are TRBV10-1 and TRBJ2-7; D not certain. The CDR3 has 12 amino acids. V lost 3 bases and J 7 bases, leaving 10 bases between the germline ends. CDR1 WNHNN and CDR2 SYGVQD come from the germline V gene (reference sequence). The CDR3 protein is CASSDLQGEQYF. The CDR3 region has the DNA TGCGCCAGCAGTGATTTGCAAGGGGAGCAGTACTTC.

This clonotype qualifies as medium-sized. A read error may produce the germline difference seen at one junction end. The chain has TRBV19 and TRBJ2-7; 9 bases are shared with TRBD1. Germline V gives CDR1 LNHDA, CDR2 SQIVND (reference sequence). The length of the CDR3 is 14 residues. The CDR3 nucleotides are TGCGCCAGCAGTTCCGGGACAGGGTCCTACGAGCAGTACTTC. This sequence encodes CASSSGTGSYEQYF.

J is TRBJ2-1 and V is TRBV24-1; TRBD2 matches 10 bases. The CDR3 is made up of 15 amino acids. Trimming at V came to 5 bases and at J to 9 bases, leaving 9 bases not matched to a gene. Germline V gene data show CDR1 as KGHDR and CDR2 as SFDVKD. CDR3 region: CATSGIAGGGSEQFF. In DNA form, the CDR3 reads TGTGCCACCAGTGGCATAGCGGGAGGAGGGAGTGAGCAGTTCTTC.

There are many counts of this clonotype. J is TRBJ2-1 and V is TRBV4-1; D gene ambiguous. With 0 bases removed from V and 2 bases from J, the gap between germline ends came to 8 bases. Germline CDR1 MGHRA, CDR2 YSYEKL. The CDR3 contains 15 residues. CDR3 coding DNA: TGCGCCAGCAGCCAAGAGGCGGTAACCTACAATGAGCAGTTCTTC. As protein: CASSQEAVTYNEQFF.

The gene calls are TRBV15 and TRBJ1-4, with no clear D. Trimming shortened V by 5 bases and J by 8 bases, and 12 bases separated the two germline ends. This CDR3 spans 13 amino acids. From germline, CDR1 is LNHNV and CDR2 YYDKDF (reference sequence). CDR3 in amino acids: CATSGEAAEKLFF. The CDR3 DNA sequence: TGTGCCACCAGCGGCGAGGCGGCCGAAAAACTGTTTTTT.

In the case of this clonotype: Sequence at one end of the junction differs from germline and may be a read error. V usage is TRBV10-3 and J usage is TRBJ2-5, with 8 positions matching TRBD1. Germline assignment: CDR1 ENHRY and CDR2 SYGVKD. CDR3 length equals 15 residues. CDR3 sequence (DNA): TGTGCCAGCAGTGCCAGGGGGCAGCGTGGAGAGACCCAGTACTTC. It encodes CASSARGQRGETQYF.

The chain has TRBV25-1 and TRBJ2-5; D is undetermined. V was trimmed by 1 base and J by 3 bases, leaving 15 bases between them. Germline lookup yields CDR1 MGHDK and CDR2 SYGVNS. The CDR3 is 16 amino acids. The CDR3 loop is CASSESGRRAKETQYF. In nucleotides, the CDR3 is TGTGCCAGCAGTGAATCTGGACGACGGGCTAAAGAGACCCAGTACTTC.

The CDR3 here is CASSLDRSYNEQFF. CDR3 nucleotide sequence: TGTGCCAGCAGCTTAGATCGCTCCTACAATGAGCAGTTCTTC. The chain joins TRBV11-3 to TRBJ2-1; no definite D call. The germline V gene encodes CDR1 SGHNT and CDR2 YENEEA. CDR3 size: 14 residues. The V end lost 0 bases, the J end lost 0 bases, and 3 bases lay between the germline ends.

The chain combines TRBV7-2 with TRBJ1-6; 8 bases align to TRBD1. This CDR3 is built from 15 residues. CDR1 and CDR2 (germline): SGHTA, FQGNSA. V gave up 6 bases and J gave up 8 bases; unmatched junction bases: 9. The CDR3 region has the DNA TGTGCCAGCAGTACCCAGGGGGCTATTGATTCACCCCTCCACTTT. Translated: CASSTQGAIDSPLHF.

V usage is TRBV29-1 and J usage is TRBJ1-5, with 10 nucleotides matching TRBD1. There are 13 residues in the CDR3. V lost 6 bases, J lost 6 bases, and 5 bases stayed unmatched. CDR1 SQVTM and CDR2 ANQGSEA come from the germline V gene. The CDR3 DNA reads TGCAGCGTCGTGACAGGGGGCAGTCAGCCCCAGCATTTT. It yields the protein CSVVTGGSQPQHF.

This sequence joins TRBV7-2 and TRBJ2-2; 7 nucleotides align to TRBD1. The length of the CDR3 is 15 residues. Germline trimming cut 2 bases from V and 6 bases from J; bases unmatched to any gene: 6. Germline V lookup: CDR1 SGHTA, CDR2 FQGNSA. CDR3 in amino acids: CASSLLLGTAGELFF. CDR3 coding DNA: TGTGCCAGCAGCTTATTATTGGGGACAGCCGGGGAGCTGTTTTTT.

J is TRBJ2-7 and V is TRBV2, with TRBD2 matching 13 bases. CDR1 is SNHLY, CDR2 FYNNEI, per germline. This CDR3 region has 16 residues. V shed 5 bases, J shed 3 bases, and the junction held 7 bases outside the gene matches. This chain's CDR3 is CASSHRLAGGFYEQYF. In DNA form, the CDR3 reads TGTGCCAGCAGTCATAGACTAGCGGGGGGCTTCTACGAGCAGTACTTC. The variable domain in full, with the rest retrieved from reference TRBV2 and TRBJ2-7, is EPEVTQTPSHQVTQMGQEVILRCVPISNHLYFYWYRQILGQKVEFLVSFYNNEISEKSEIFDDQFSVERPDGSNFTLKIRSTKLEDSAMYFCASSHRLAGGFYEQYFGPGTRLTVT.

This clonotype rates as medium-sized. The CDR3 DNA reads as TGCAGCGTTGACGCAGGGGCTACCTACAATGAGCAGTTCTTC. Translating it yields CSVDAGATYNEQFF. The chain has TRBV29-1 and TRBJ2-1; D is perhaps TRBD1 (6 bases). The germline CDR1 and CDR2 sequences are SQVTM and ANQGSEA. V lost 3 bases to trimming and J lost 2 bases, with 11 bases between them. The CDR3 extends over 14 amino acids.